What follows describes a single T cell receptor beta chain. The clone's antigen remains unknown. No base quality values were provided; no much bigger clone lies one nucleotide off. The data were obtained in a study of OX40 agonist ivuxolimab in advanced cancers. For the wider study: The costimulatory receptor OX40 (CD134) was targeted by ivuxolimab, a fully human IgG2 agonistic monoclonal antibody. Of the approximately 50 dose-escalation patients, hepatocellular carcinoma was present in 19, melanoma in roughly 15, renal cell carcinoma in 9 and head and neck cancer in 9. Patients were allowed to have had prior anti-PD-1, anti-PD-L1 or anti-CTLA-4 therapy, and 40% of the dose-escalation patients had been treated with checkpoint inhibitors. Peripheral TCRbeta sequencing aimed to test whether ivuxolimab altered TCR sequence diversity and caused clonal T-cell expansion. Intravenous ivuxolimab was administered to patients every 2 weeks at six dose levels: 0.01, 0.1, 0.3, 1.5, 3 and 10 mg/kg. The paper reports the monotherapy dose-escalation portion (N of about 54 patients) of the phase I ivuxolimab trial. Partial responses occurred in three dose-escalation patients: two with cutaneous melanoma and one with hepatocellular carcinoma. In the dose-escalation cohort, 82.7% of patients were male, and the mean age was around 60 years, with a range of 23 to 79.

To sequence the TCRbeta CDR3 region, genomic DNA was isolated from the sorted cells. The immunoSEQ Assay was used for sequencing of TCRbeta CDR3 regions. TCRdb mirrors the immuneACCESS table, restricted to in-frame sequences. Some clones are absent from its copies; in checked studies, under half trace to an unresolved V gene, and the reason for the others is unknown. The sample records about 70,000 clones, approximately 82% of which are singletons. The ten largest clones take up 5% of the sample. The trial excluded patients who had a history of autoimmune disease or who were on systemic immunosuppression. Peripheral blood for TCR sequencing was collected from all dose cohorts at baseline, on cycle 4 day 1, and on cycle 7 day 1. Samples came from an open-label, multicenter, first-in-human phase I dose-escalation trial of ivuxolimab. The trial enrolled adults with locally advanced or metastatic head and neck squamous cell, hepatocellular, melanoma or renal cell carcinoma. CD4+ and CD8+ T cells were sorted separately from peripheral blood before TCR sequencing.

The research as a whole found: In the 0.1-3.0 mg/kg groups, partial responders were among the patients with the lowest normalized peripheral clonal expansion, particularly in CD8+ T cells. On average, CD8+ T cells showed more expanded clones than CD4+ T cells after ivuxolimab. At doses of 0.1 to 3.0 mg/kg, clonal expansion of both CD4+ and CD8+ T cells in blood was seen between baseline and week 6. The antigen specificity of the clonally expanded peripheral T cells was not determined. Low levels of normalized T-cell clonal expansion were also seen in some nonresponding patients.

This sample comprised CD4+ or CD8+ T cells sorted from blood, obtained in a trial of the OX40 agonist ivuxolimab. The TCR sequence derives from an adult with an advanced solid tumor such as melanoma, head and neck, liver or kidney cancer.

This receptor has the CDR3 CASSFGTDPQETQYF. The bases are TGTGCCAGCAGCTTCGGGACAGACCCCCAAGAGACCCAGTACTTC. The chain links TRBV7-2 with TRBJ2-5, and 7 junctional nucleotides match TRBD1. Germline trimming: 3 bases from V, 1 base from J; junction bases outside gene matches: 5. The CDR1 and CDR2 encoded by the germline V gene are SGHTA and FQGNSA. Spanning cysteine to phenylalanine, the CDR3 consists of 15 amino acids. Of the read, only the CDR3 DNA is kept; its 45 bases are in frame from base 1.